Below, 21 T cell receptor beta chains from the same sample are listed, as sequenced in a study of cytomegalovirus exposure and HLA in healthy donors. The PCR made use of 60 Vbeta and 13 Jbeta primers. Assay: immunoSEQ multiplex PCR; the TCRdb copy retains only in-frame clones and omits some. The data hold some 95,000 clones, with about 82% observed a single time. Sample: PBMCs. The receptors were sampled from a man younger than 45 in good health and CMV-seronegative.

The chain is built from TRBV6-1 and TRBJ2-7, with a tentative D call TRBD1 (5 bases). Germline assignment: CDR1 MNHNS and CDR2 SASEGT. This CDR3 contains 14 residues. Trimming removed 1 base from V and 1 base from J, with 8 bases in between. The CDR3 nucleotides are TGTGCCAGCAGTGAAGGGGGCGATTCCTACGAGCAGTACTTC. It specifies CASSEGGDSYEQYF.

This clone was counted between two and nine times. The CDR3 loop is CATGQGLSSNQPQHF. In nucleotides, the CDR3 is TGTGCCACCGGACAGGGTTTGAGTAGCAATCAGCCCCAGCATTTT. This chain joins TRBV10-3 and TRBJ1-5; 8 bases line up with TRBD1. The CDR3 runs 15 residues. CDR1 is ENHRY and CDR2 is SYGVKD in the germline V gene. J lost 0 bases, V lost 10 bases, and 8 bases had no gene match.

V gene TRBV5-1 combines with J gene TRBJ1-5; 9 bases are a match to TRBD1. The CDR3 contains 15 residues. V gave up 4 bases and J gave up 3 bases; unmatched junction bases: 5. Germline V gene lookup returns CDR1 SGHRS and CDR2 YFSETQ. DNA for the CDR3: TGCGCCAGCAGCCCCGGGACAGGGTCCAATCAGCCCCAGCATTTT. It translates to CASSPGTGSNQPQHF.

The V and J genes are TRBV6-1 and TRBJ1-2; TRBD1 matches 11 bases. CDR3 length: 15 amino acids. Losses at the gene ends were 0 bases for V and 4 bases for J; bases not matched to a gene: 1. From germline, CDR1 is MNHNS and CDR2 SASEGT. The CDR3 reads CASSEAGTGGYGYTF. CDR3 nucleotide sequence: TGTGCCAGCAGTGAAGCGGGGACAGGGGGCTATGGCTACACCTTC.

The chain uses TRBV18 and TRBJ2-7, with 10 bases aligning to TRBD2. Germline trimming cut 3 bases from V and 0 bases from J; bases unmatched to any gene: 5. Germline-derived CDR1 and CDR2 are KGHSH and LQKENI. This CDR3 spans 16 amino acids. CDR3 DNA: TGTGCCAGCTCACCTTTAACTAGCGGGGTCTCCTACGAGCAGTACTTC. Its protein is CASSPLTSGVSYEQYF.

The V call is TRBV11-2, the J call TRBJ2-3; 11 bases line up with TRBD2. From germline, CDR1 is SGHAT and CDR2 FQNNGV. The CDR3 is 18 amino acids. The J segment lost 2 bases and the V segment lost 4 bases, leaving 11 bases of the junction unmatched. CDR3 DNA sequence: TGTGCCAGCAGCTCCCGGATAGCGGGGGGGTTAATCACAGATACGCAGTATTTT. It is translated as CASSSRIAGGLITDTQYF. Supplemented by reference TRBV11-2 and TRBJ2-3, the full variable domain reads EAGVAQSPRYKIIEKRQSVAFWCNPISGHATLYWYQQILGQGPKLLIQFQNNGVVDDSQLPKDRFSAERLKGVDSTLKIQPAKLEDSAVYLCASSSRIAGGLITDTQYFGPGTRLTVL.

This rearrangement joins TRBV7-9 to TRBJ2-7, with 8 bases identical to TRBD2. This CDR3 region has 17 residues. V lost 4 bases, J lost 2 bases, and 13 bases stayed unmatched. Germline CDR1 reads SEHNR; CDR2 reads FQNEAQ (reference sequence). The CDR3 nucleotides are TGTGCCAGCAGCTACAGAATGATGTCGGGGGGGGCCTACGAGCAGTACTTC. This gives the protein CASSYRMMSGGAYEQYF.

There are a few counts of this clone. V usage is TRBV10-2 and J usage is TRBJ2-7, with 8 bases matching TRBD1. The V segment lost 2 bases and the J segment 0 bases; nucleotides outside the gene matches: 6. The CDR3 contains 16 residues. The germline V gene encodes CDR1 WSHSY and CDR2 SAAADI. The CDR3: CASSEDLGTGSYEQYF. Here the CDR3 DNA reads TGCGCCAGCAGTGAGGATTTGGGGACAGGCTCCTACGAGCAGTACTTC.

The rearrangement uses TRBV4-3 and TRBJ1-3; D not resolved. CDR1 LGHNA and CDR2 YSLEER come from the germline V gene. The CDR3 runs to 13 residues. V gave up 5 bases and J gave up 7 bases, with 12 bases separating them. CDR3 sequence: CASSLRTGNTIYF. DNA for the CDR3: TGCGCCAGCAGCTTACGTACGGGGAACACCATATATTTT.

DNA for the CDR3: TGTGCCAGCAATTCCCCGACAGGGGACACTGAAGCTTTCTTT. This sequence encodes CASNSPTGDTEAFF. This chain uses TRBV6-5 with TRBJ1-1; 8 nucleotides match TRBD1. The CDR3 is made up of 14 amino acids. The V segment lost 7 bases and the J segment 3 bases; nucleotides outside the gene matches: 7. CDR1 and CDR2 (germline): MNHEY, SVGAGI.

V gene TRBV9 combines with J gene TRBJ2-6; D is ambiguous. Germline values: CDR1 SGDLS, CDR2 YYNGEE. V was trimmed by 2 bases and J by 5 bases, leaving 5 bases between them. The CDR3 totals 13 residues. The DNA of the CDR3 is TGTGCCAGCAGCGTCGACAGGGCCAACGTCCTGACTTTC. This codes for CASSVDRANVLTF.

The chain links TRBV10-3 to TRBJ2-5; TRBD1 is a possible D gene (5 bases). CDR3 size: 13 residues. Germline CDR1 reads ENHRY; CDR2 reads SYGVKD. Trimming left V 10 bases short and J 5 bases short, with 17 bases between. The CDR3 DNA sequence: TGTGCCACCTTACAAGGGGCTGACGAGACCCAGTACTTC. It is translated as CATLQGADETQYF.

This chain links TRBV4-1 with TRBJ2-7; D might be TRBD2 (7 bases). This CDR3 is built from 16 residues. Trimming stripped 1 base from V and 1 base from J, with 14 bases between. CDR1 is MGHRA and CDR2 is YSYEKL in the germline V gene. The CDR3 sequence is CASSQAWGGPSYEQYF. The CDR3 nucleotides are TGCGCCAGCAGCCAAGCGTGGGGGGGGCCTTCCTACGAGCAGTACTTC.

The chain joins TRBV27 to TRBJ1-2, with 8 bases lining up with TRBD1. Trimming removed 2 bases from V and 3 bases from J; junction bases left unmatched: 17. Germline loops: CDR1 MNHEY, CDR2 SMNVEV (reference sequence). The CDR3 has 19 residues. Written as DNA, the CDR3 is TGTGCCAGCAGTTTACGTTGGGGCAGGGGGCAGGATCGAGACTATGGCTACACCTTC. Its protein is CASSLRWGRGQDRDYGYTF.

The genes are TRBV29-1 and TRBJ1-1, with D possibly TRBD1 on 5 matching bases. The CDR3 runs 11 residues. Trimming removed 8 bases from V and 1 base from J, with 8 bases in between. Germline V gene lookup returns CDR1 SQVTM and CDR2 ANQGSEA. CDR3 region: CSSGQNTEAFF. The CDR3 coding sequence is TGCAGCTCCGGACAGAACACTGAAGCTTTCTTT.

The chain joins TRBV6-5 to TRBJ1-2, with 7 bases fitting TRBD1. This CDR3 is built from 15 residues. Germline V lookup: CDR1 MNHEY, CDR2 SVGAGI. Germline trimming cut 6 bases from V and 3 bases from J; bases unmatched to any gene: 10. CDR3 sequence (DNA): TGTGCCAGCAGCTCACCTGAGACAGGGCACTATGGCTACACCTTC. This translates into CASSSPETGHYGYTF.

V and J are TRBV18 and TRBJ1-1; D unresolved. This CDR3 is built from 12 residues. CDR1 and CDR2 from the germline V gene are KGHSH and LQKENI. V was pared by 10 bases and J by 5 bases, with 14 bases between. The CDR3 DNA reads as TGTGCCACCACAACGGGGAAGACTGAAGCTTTCTTT. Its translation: CATTTGKTEAFF.

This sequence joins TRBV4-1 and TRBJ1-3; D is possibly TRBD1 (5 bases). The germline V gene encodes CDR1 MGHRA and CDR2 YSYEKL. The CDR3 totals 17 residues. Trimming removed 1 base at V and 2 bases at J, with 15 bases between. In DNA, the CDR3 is TGCGCCAGCAGCCAAGGGCTATCGGCAGGGCCTGGAAACACCATATATTTT. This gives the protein CASSQGLSAGPGNTIYF.

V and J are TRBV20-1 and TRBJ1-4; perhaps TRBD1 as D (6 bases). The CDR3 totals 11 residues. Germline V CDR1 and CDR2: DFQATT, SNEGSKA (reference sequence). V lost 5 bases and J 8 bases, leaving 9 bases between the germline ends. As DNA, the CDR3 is TGCAGTGCTGAAAGGGGGGAAAAACTGTTTTTT. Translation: CSAERGEKLFF.

The CDR3 DNA reads as TGTGCCAGCAGCTTAGGACACGAGAACACTGAAGCTTTCTTT. Protein sequence: CASSLGHENTEAFF. The chain combines TRBV7-8 with TRBJ1-1, with D uncertain. Looked up from germline, CDR1 is SGHVS and CDR2 is FQNEAQ. Trimming shortened V by 1 base and J by 1 base, and 7 bases separated the two germline ends. The CDR3 is made up of 14 amino acids.

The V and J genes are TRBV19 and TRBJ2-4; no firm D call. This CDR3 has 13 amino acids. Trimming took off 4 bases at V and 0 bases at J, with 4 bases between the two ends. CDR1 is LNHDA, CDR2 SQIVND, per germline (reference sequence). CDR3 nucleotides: TGTGCCAGTAGTACAGTAGCCAAAAACATTCAGTACTTC. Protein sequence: CASSTVAKNIQYF.